These 26 T cell receptor beta chains share one sample of origin, sequenced in a study of shared clonotypes between healthy human individuals (TCRdb year 2020). Library generation was performed with the immunoSEQ multiplex PCR assay. TCRdb obtained this table from immuneACCESS and retained in-frame rearrangements with V and J assigned. These tables miss some clones; where compared with another copy, unresolved V genes account for less than half of the shortfall, and the remainder is unexplained. This sample has 300,000 to 400,000 clones in its table, and roughly 80% of those were observed once. The biggest ten clones account for around 9.3% of the sample. The sample comprised memory CD4+ T cells sorted from blood. The cell subset or site label corresponds to: CD45RA-negative fraction. Receptors were obtained from a man aged 30 to 45 in good health.

The chain combines TRBV7-6 with TRBJ2-7; 10 nucleotides match TRBD1. This CDR3 has 16 residues. Germline V CDR1 and CDR2: SGHVS, FNYEAQ. V lost 5 bases to trimming and J lost 7 bases; unmatched junction nucleotides: 14. The CDR3 nucleotides are TGTGCCAGCAGCCTCCTCCCGACAGGGGGCCTGGGGGAGCAGTACTTC. Translating gives CASSLLPTGGLGEQYF.

This clone has a count of ten or more. The chain combines TRBV6-5 with TRBJ2-7; D not certain. CDR3 length: 13 residues. Per the germline V gene, CDR1 is MNHEY and CDR2 is SVGAGI. V was cut by 2 bases and J by 4 bases, with 9 bases left in between. As DNA, the CDR3 is TGTGCCAGCAGTTACCAGCCGAGGTACGAGCAGTACTTC. Protein product: CASSYQPRYEQYF.

This clone showed up just a few times. The CDR3 loop is CASSQGSGRAAYEQYF. CDR3 DNA sequence: TGTGCCAGCAGCCAAGGGTCCGGGAGGGCCGCCTACGAGCAGTACTTC. The J gene is TRBJ2-7, the V gene TRBV4-2; 8 bases fit TRBD2. The junction had 7 bases not matched to a gene; V was cut back by 1 base and J by 2 bases. CDR3 size: 16 residues. In germline, CDR1 is LGHNA, CDR2 YNFKEQ.

This chain joins TRBV4-1 and TRBJ2-3; TRBD1 or TRBD2 may be the D gene (6 bases each). Deletions cut 0 bases from V and 2 bases from J, with 12 bases between. Germline CDR1 is MGHRA and CDR2 is YSYEKL. The CDR3 covers 16 residues. As DNA, the CDR3 is TGCGCCAGCAGCCAAGATACGGGGGCAGTCACAGATACGCAGTATTTT. Translation: CASSQDTGAVTDTQYF.

The chain joins TRBV10-1 to TRBJ1-3; 12 bases fit TRBD1. V gave up 2 bases and J gave up 0 bases; unmatched junction bases: 17. This CDR3 comprises 22 residues. The V gene's germline CDR1 is WNHNN and CDR2 SYGVQD (reference sequence). In DNA form, the CDR3 reads TGCGCCAGCAGTGAGGACGGGACAGGGGGCGAATTAGGGGCTCCCTCTGGAAACACCATATATTTT. Translating gives CASSEDGTGGELGAPSGNTIYF.

This chain uses TRBV7-9 with TRBJ1-4; 9 bases align to TRBD1. The junction had 9 bases not matched to a gene; V was cut back by 5 bases and J by 8 bases. The germline V gene encodes CDR1 SEHNR and CDR2 FQNEAQ (reference sequence). The CDR3 is made up of 15 amino acids. The DNA for the CDR3 is TGTGCCAGCAGCATTCTGAGGGACAGGGCCGAAAAACTGTTTTTT. Amino acids: CASSILRDRAEKLFF.

The chain has TRBV28 and TRBJ1-1; D is possibly TRBD1 (6 bases). The CDR3 consists of 15 residues. Germline lookup yields CDR1 MDHEN and CDR2 SYDVKM. Trimming removed 7 bases at V and 3 bases at J, with 18 bases between. The CDR3 is CASTRPQGGYTEAFF. DNA of the CDR3: TGTGCCAGCACCCGCCCCCAAGGGGGGTACACTGAAGCTTTCTTT.

The V and J genes are TRBV4-1 and TRBJ2-1; the match to TRBD2 covers 9 bases. Looked up from germline, CDR1 is MGHRA and CDR2 is YSYEKL. Trimming cost V 0 bases and J 7 bases; bases outside gene matches: 10. This CDR3 has 17 amino acids. In DNA, the CDR3 is TGCGCCAGCAGCCAAGAAACGGCGGGAGGGCCTTTGAATGAGCAGTTCTTC. Its translation: CASSQETAGGPLNEQFF.

This chain links TRBV6-1 with TRBJ2-5, with 9 bases identical to TRBD1. CDR3 length equals 12 residues. The germline V gene has CDR1 MNHNS and CDR2 SASEGT. The ends lost 8 bases at V and 5 bases at J; junction bases unmatched: 3. CDR3 nucleotide sequence: TGTGCCAGCGGGGACAGGGTGGAGACCCAGTACTTC. This translates into CASGDRVETQYF.

The chain employs TRBV7-2 and TRBJ2-2, with TRBD2 as a possible D gene (6 bases). The CDR3 length is 14 residues. Trimming cost V 5 bases and J 1 base, with 8 bases left between them. From germline, CDR1 is SGHTA and CDR2 FQGNSA. CDR3: CASSKGLNTGELFF. In nucleotides, the CDR3 is TGTGCCAGCAGCAAGGGACTGAACACCGGGGAGCTGTTTTTT.

This clone was recorded at least ten times. Other DNA sequences in this specimen translate into the identical CDR3. The rearrangement uses TRBV2 and TRBJ1-1; D is undetermined. Trimming shortened V by 0 bases and J by 5 bases, and 13 bases separated the two germline ends. The CDR3 has 15 amino acids. Germline CDR1 and CDR2: SNHLY and FYNNEI. CDR3 loop: CASSEASSPGTEAFF. CDR3 nucleotides: TGTGCCAGCAGTGAAGCGAGTTCCCCGGGGACTGAAGCTTTCTTT.

This clone was observed once. Just one base apart from a much larger clone, this may be a read error. This chain uses TRBV5-4 with TRBJ2-7; no reliable D call. This CDR3 spans 12 amino acids. Germline V gene lookup returns CDR1 SGHNT and CDR2 YYREEE (reference sequence). V was clipped by 2 bases and J by 0 bases, with 3 bases between them. DNA for the CDR3: TGTGCCAGCAGCTTTAACTCCTACGAGCAGTACTTC. Protein sequence: CASSFNSYEQYF.

This clone was observed once. This chain connects TRBV19 to TRBJ2-6; D remains unclear. The ends were cut back, 8 bases at V and 5 bases at J, with 7 bases in the middle. CDR1 is LNHDA, CDR2 SQIVND, per germline (reference sequence). This CDR3 has 12 residues. The CDR3 sequence is CASSSRANVLTF. CDR3 coding DNA: TGTGCCAGTTCCAGTAGGGCCAACGTCCTGACTTTC.

This clone was seen just once. This chain links TRBV4-1 with TRBJ2-2; D is unclear. V was shortened by 4 bases and J by 5 bases, with 5 bases between the two germline ends. The CDR3 spans 12 residues. Germline V gene data show CDR1 as MGHRA and CDR2 as YSYEKL. CDR3 coding DNA: TGCGCCAGCAGCCGGGATACCGGGGAGCTGTTTTTT. Its protein product is CASSRDTGELFF.

A few counts support this clone. The chain couples TRBV10-3 to TRBJ2-6; weak D call: TRBD1 (5 bases). The V end was cut by 0 bases, the J end by 2 bases, with 11 bases between. Per the germline V gene, CDR1 is ENHRY and CDR2 is SYGVKD. CDR3 length equals 17 residues. As DNA, the CDR3 is TGTGCCATCAGTGAGTCCCGTAGGGGCCCTGGGGCCAACGTCCTGACTTTC. It encodes CAISESRRGPGANVLTF.

The genes are TRBV7-2 and TRBJ2-7; 7 positions agree with TRBD2. The CDR3 runs 15 residues. Germline V gene lookup returns CDR1 SGHTA and CDR2 FQGNSA. Trimming at V came to 4 bases and at J to 4 bases, leaving 10 bases not matched to a gene. CDR3 DNA: TGTGCCAGCAGCTCCCAAGCGGGACTTACTTACGAGCAGTACTTC. It translates to CASSSQAGLTYEQYF.

The chain couples TRBV28 to TRBJ2-5; the match to TRBD2 covers 10 bases. The CDR3 length is 15 residues. From germline, CDR1 is MDHEN and CDR2 SYDVKM. The V segment lost 3 bases and the J segment 5 bases; nucleotides outside the gene matches: 6. The CDR3 spells CASSFKAGGRETQYF. CDR3 DNA sequence: TGTGCCAGCAGTTTCAAAGCGGGAGGGCGGGAGACCCAGTACTTC.

The chain has TRBV21-1 and TRBJ1-5; the table's TRBD1 call for D was not verified on the DNA. TRBV21-1 counts as a pseudogene. This CDR3 is built from 17 residues. In DNA form, the CDR3 reads TGTGCCAGCAGCTGCCGGGACAGCTCTGAGGGGAATCAGCCCCAGCATTTT. Translation: CASSCRDSSEGNQPQHF.

This chain connects TRBV9 to TRBJ2-3; 11 nucleotides agree with TRBD2. The V segment lost 3 bases and the J segment 2 bases; nucleotides outside the gene matches: 5. Germline V CDR1 and CDR2: SGDLS, YYNGEE. The CDR3 contains 16 residues. The CDR3 region has the DNA TGTGCCAGCAGCGAAGAGGGACTAGCGGTCACAGATACGCAGTATTTT. Translated: CASSEEGLAVTDTQYF.

This chain connects TRBV6-6 to TRBJ1-2, with D unclear. The CDR3 is 14 amino acids. V lost 0 bases to trimming and J lost 8 bases, with 13 bases between them. Germline V gene data show CDR1 as MNHNY and CDR2 as SVGAGI (reference sequence). CDR3 DNA sequence: TGTGCCAGCAGTTACTCGGGAAAGGGTATGGGCTACACCTTC. It is translated as CASSYSGKGMGYTF.

This clone was observed a few times. The V call is TRBV7-4, the J call TRBJ1-1; D is possibly TRBD1 (5 bases). V lost 5 bases and J lost 0, with 10 bases in between. The germline V gene encodes CDR1 SGHVT and CDR2 SQSDAQ. The CDR3 sequence is 14 residues long. CDR3 DNA sequence: TGTGCCAGCAGCCTTCTAGGGGTGAACACTGAAGCTTTCTTT. Residues: CASSLLGVNTEAFF.

The rearrangement joins TRBV6-6 to TRBJ1-5; 8 nucleotides align to TRBD1. Germline V gives CDR1 MNHNY, CDR2 SVGAGI (reference sequence). This CDR3 is built from 14 residues. The junction had 5 bases not matched to a gene; V was cut back by 7 bases and J by 3 bases. The CDR3 reads CASMTGQVNQPQHF. Here the CDR3 DNA reads TGTGCCAGCATGACGGGACAGGTCAATCAGCCCCAGCATTTT.

This clone was recorded a few times. J is TRBJ2-3 and V is TRBV27; D is undetermined. Germline V lookup: CDR1 MNHEY, CDR2 SMNVEV (reference sequence). V was shortened by 5 bases and J by 4 bases, with 10 bases between the two germline ends. The length of the CDR3 is 13 residues. CDR3 nucleotide sequence: TGTGCCAGCAGTCTCCTGGACGCAGATACGCAGTATTTT. It encodes CASSLLDADTQYF.

This chain uses TRBV18 with TRBJ1-4, with 8 bases lining up with TRBD1. The CDR3 has 16 amino acids. The trim removed 5 bases at V and 7 bases at J, leaving 12 bases unmatched. Germline CDR1 KGHSH, CDR2 LQKENI. The CDR3: CASSIVSNRGSEKLFF. The CDR3 coding sequence is TGTGCCAGCTCAATAGTTTCGAACAGGGGGTCTGAAAAACTGTTTTTT.

This clone was counted only a few times. The CDR3 DNA reads as TGTGCCAGCAGCTTAAACAGGGTGAATCAGCCCCAGCATTTT. This codes for CASSLNRVNQPQHF. The chain is built from TRBV5-6 and TRBJ1-5; possibly TRBD1 for D (6 bases). Per the germline V gene, CDR1 is SGHDT and CDR2 is YYEEEE. This CDR3 spans 14 amino acids. V was cut by 2 bases and J by 4 bases, with 10 bases left in between.

The rearrangement links TRBV7-4 to TRBJ2-7; D perhaps matches TRBD1 (6 bases). The CDR3 spans 13 residues. V was shortened by 1 base and J by 4 bases, with 8 bases between the two germline ends. In germline, CDR1 is SGHVT, CDR2 SQSDAQ. CDR3 residues: CASSLGQVYEQYF. DNA of the CDR3: TGTGCCAGCAGCTTAGGACAGGTATACGAGCAGTACTTC. The whole variable domain, filled in from reference TRBV7-4 and TRBJ2-7, reads GAGVSQSPRYKVAKRGRDVALRCDSISGHVTLYWYRQTLGQGSEVLTYSQSDAQRDKSGRPSGRFSAERPERSVSTLKIQRTEQGDSAVYLCASSLGQVYEQYFGPGTRLTVT.